A single sample gave rise to the 15 T cell receptor beta chains below, sequenced in a study of cytomegalovirus exposure and HLA in healthy donors. A multiplex PCR was run with 60 Vbeta primers and 13 Jbeta primers. TCRdb keeps only in-frame clones here, not all; method: immunoSEQ multiplex PCR. The profile covers about 94,000 clones, with more than 70% appearing a single time and roughly 3.8% taken by the ten largest. The sequenced material came from PBMCs. The receptors were sampled from a woman aged 40 to 55 in good health and CMV-seronegative.

This clone turned up a few times. This sequence joins TRBV25-1 and TRBJ1-5; tentatively, D is TRBD1 (5 bases). Germline loops: CDR1 MGHDK, CDR2 SYGVNS. This CDR3 has 15 residues. Trimming removed 2 bases from V and 2 bases from J, with 10 bases in between. CDR3 sequence reads: CASSERGGGNQPQHF. DNA of the CDR3: TGTGCCAGCAGTGAACGGGGGGGAGGCAATCAGCCCCAGCATTTT.

V usage is TRBV9 and J usage is TRBJ1-1, with D possibly TRBD1 on 5 matching bases. With 3 bases removed from V and 5 bases from J, the gap between germline ends came to 11 bases. CDR3 length equals 13 residues. Germline assignment: CDR1 SGDLS and CDR2 YYNGEE. CDR3 bases: TGTGCCAGCAGCGCGGACATCAAGACTGAAGCTTTCTTT. It translates to CASSADIKTEAFF.

V usage is TRBV5-6 and J usage is TRBJ1-6; tentative D call: TRBD1 (6 bases). The V gene lost 2 bases and the J gene lost 9 bases, with 18 bases spanning the gap. The V gene's germline CDR1 is SGHDT and CDR2 YYEEEE. The length of the CDR3 is 16 residues. The CDR3: CASSFGGGLPGSPLHF. CDR3 nucleotides: TGTGCCAGCAGCTTTGGGGGCGGCTTACCTGGTTCACCCCTCCACTTT.

This clone has more than one count but fewer than ten. The J gene is TRBJ1-6, the V gene TRBV2; D is unclear. The length of the CDR3 is 17 residues. Germline CDR1 is SNHLY and CDR2 is FYNNEI. V lost 3 bases to trimming and J lost 0 bases, with 12 bases between them. DNA of the CDR3: TGTGCCAGCAGTGAGGAGGGATCTAGCTCCTATAATTCACCCCTCCACTTT. As protein: CASSEEGSSSYNSPLHF.

This chain joins TRBV6-1 and TRBJ1-5, with D possibly being TRBD1 (5 bases). Germline-derived CDR1 and CDR2 are MNHNS and SASEGT. Between the trimmed V and J ends, which lost 8 bases and 11 bases, there was a span of 22 bases. This CDR3 region has 14 residues. In DNA form, the CDR3 reads TGTGCCAGCTCATACGCGGGACTTGATATGGCCCAGCATTTT. It specifies CASSYAGLDMAQHF.

In its sample, this clone was seen a few times. The chain employs TRBV6-6 and TRBJ1-1; D gene uncertain. CDR3 size: 11 residues. Trimming stripped 8 bases from V and 3 bases from J, with 7 bases between. Looked up from germline, CDR1 is MNHNY and CDR2 is SVGAGI (reference sequence). This chain's CDR3 is CASGGDTEAFF. Here the CDR3 DNA reads TGTGCCAGCGGCGGGGACACTGAAGCTTTCTTT.

The gene calls are TRBV5-1 and TRBJ2-5, with TRBD1 matching over 9 bases. Germline V lookup: CDR1 SGHRS, CDR2 YFSETQ. The length of the CDR3 is 15 residues. The junction had 9 bases not matched to a gene; V was cut back by 4 bases and J by 5 bases. The CDR3 here is CASSQQGADWETQYF. As DNA, the CDR3 is TGCGCCAGCAGCCAACAGGGGGCTGATTGGGAGACCCAGTACTTC.

The chain uses TRBV30 and TRBJ2-7; D is possibly TRBD2 (7 bases). Between the trimmed V and J ends, which lost 2 bases and 6 bases, there was a span of 14 bases. The CDR3 runs 13 residues. Germline CDR1 GTSNPN, CDR2 SVGIG (reference sequence). The CDR3 coding sequence is TGTGCCTGGAGTTTGGGGGGGCGCTCCGAGCAGTACTTC. Its protein product is CAWSLGGRSEQYF. The variable domain in full, completed from reference TRBV30 and TRBJ2-7, reads SQTIHQWPATLVQPVGSPLSLECTVEGTSNPNLYWYRQAAGRGLQLLFYSVGIGQISSEVPQNLSASRPQDRQFILSSKKLLLSDSGFYLCAWSLGGRSEQYFGPGTRLTVT.

The chain carries TRBV7-6 and TRBJ2-3; TRBD2 matches at 12 bases. CDR3 length: 16 residues. Germline trimming cut 0 bases from V and 4 bases from J; bases unmatched to any gene: 2. Germline V gene lookup returns CDR1 SGHVS and CDR2 FNYEAQ. The CDR3 reads CASSLALAGGPDTQYF. DNA for the CDR3: TGTGCCAGCAGCTTAGCACTAGCGGGGGGACCAGATACGCAGTATTTT.

This chain connects TRBV18 to TRBJ1-1; weak D call: TRBD1 (6 bases). Trimming removed 3 bases at V and 8 bases at J, with 10 bases between. The CDR3 runs to 12 residues. CDR1 and CDR2 from the germline V gene are KGHSH and LQKENI. The DNA of the CDR3 is TGTGCCAGCTCACCCCTCAGGGGCGAAGCTTTCTTT. As protein: CASSPLRGEAFF.

This sequence joins TRBV4-3 and TRBJ2-3; no clear D. The V end was cut by 3 bases, the J end by 1 base, with 8 bases between. The CDR3 length is 14 residues. Per germline, CDR1 LGHNA and CDR2 YSLEER. CDR3 amino acids: CASSQSRGTDTQYF. The DNA for the CDR3 is TGCGCCAGCAGCCAGTCTCGCGGCACAGATACGCAGTATTTT.

The chain uses TRBV18 and TRBJ1-4; D gene unclear. Per germline, CDR1 KGHSH and CDR2 LQKENI. With 2 bases removed from V and 7 bases from J, the gap between germline ends came to 8 bases. The CDR3 totals 13 residues. Written as DNA, the CDR3 is TGTGCCAGCTCACCAGTGGGGAGTGAAAAACTGTTTTTT. It specifies CASSPVGSEKLFF. Full variable domain (remainder filled in from reference TRBV18 and TRBJ1-4): NAGVMQNPRHLVRRRGQEARLRCSPMKGHSHVYWYRQLPEEGLKFMVYLQKENIIDESGMPKERFSAEFPKEGPSILRIQQVVRGDSAAYFCASSPVGSEKLFFGSGTQLSVL.

The chain combines TRBV9 with TRBJ2-7; 16 bases map to TRBD2. The CDR3 covers 19 residues. Germline V lookup: CDR1 SGDLS, CDR2 YYNGEE. V gave up 3 bases and J gave up 3 bases; unmatched junction bases: 12. The CDR3 DNA reads as TGTGCCAGCAGCGCACATACCGGGACTAGCGGGGGGGCGAACTACGAGCAGTACTTC. Its protein is CASSAHTGTSGGANYEQYF. Drawing the rest from reference TRBV9 and TRBJ2-7, the complete variable domain is DSGVTQTPKHLITATGQRVTLRCSPRSGDLSVYWYQQSLDQGLQFLIQYYNGEERAKGNILERFSAQQFPDLHSELNLSSLELGDSALYFCASSAHTGTSGGANYEQYFGPGTRLTVT.

The chain carries TRBV7-8 and TRBJ2-7, with 9 bases identical to TRBD1. Germline V gene sequence: CDR1 SGHVS, CDR2 FQNEAQ. The CDR3 runs to 18 residues. The trim removed 0 bases at V and 3 bases at J, leaving 12 bases unmatched. CDR3 residues: CASSLAGLPGQGIYEQYF. Written as DNA, the CDR3 is TGTGCCAGCAGCTTAGCGGGGCTCCCGGGACAGGGCATCTACGAGCAGTACTTC.

DNA of the CDR3: TGTGCCAGCAGCTCCTCTCAACTAGCGGGGTCTTGGGAGCAGTACTTC. This translates into CASSSSQLAGSWEQYF. The genes are TRBV5-4 and TRBJ2-7, with TRBD2 matching 10 bases. The CDR3 is made up of 16 amino acids. The V gene's germline CDR1 is SGHNT and CDR2 YYREEE (reference sequence). V lost 3 bases to trimming and J lost 7 bases; unmatched junction nucleotides: 13. Together with reference TRBV5-4 and TRBJ2-7, the CDR3 gives the full variable domain: ETGVTQSPTHLIKTRGQQVTLRCSSQSGHNTVSWYQQALGQGPQFIFQYYREEENGRGNFPPRFSGLQFPNYSSELNVNALELDDSALYLCASSSSQLAGSWEQYFGPGTRLTVT.